Below, 8 T cell receptor beta chains from the same sample are listed, as sequenced in a study of T cell changes during pregnancy in multiple sclerosis. Profiled with immunoSEQ multiplex PCR; TCRdb holds only in-frame clones, not every one. The repertoire holds over 55,000 clones, almost 95% seen once, with approximately 3% in the top ten. The material was CD8+ T cells from peripheral blood mononuclear cells, obtained in the third trimester of pregnancy. These receptor sequences come from a female donor in good health, enrolled as a control in a pregnancy study.

The chain has TRBV27 and TRBJ2-1, with D perhaps TRBD1 (6 bases). Germline V CDR1 and CDR2: MNHEY, SMNVEV (reference sequence). CDR3 length: 15 amino acids. The V end lost 2 bases, the J end lost 7 bases, and 15 bases lay between the germline ends. The CDR3 DNA reads TGTGCCAGCAGTTTAAGGGGACACCTTCGGAATGAGCAGTTCTTC. This gives the protein CASSLRGHLRNEQFF.

The genes are TRBV5-6 and TRBJ1-1, with D possibly TRBD1 on 6 matching bases. The CDR3 loop spans 13 amino acids. V lost 4 bases and J 0 bases, leaving 7 bases between the germline ends. Germline V CDR1 and CDR2: SGHDT, YYEEEE. The CDR3 DNA reads TGTGCCAGCAGCCAGGGGATGAACACTGAAGCTTTCTTT. Residues: CASSQGMNTEAFF.

The chain links TRBV30 to TRBJ2-6; D remains ambiguous. The CDR3 is 15 residues long. Germline CDR1 and CDR2: GTSNPN and SVGIG (reference sequence). V lost 0 bases and J lost 1, with 7 bases in between. CDR3 amino acids: CAWSVQPSGANVLTF. In DNA form, the CDR3 reads TGTGCCTGGAGTGTACAGCCTTCTGGGGCCAACGTCCTGACTTTC. Filled out from reference TRBV30 and TRBJ2-6, the complete variable domain reads SQTIHQWPATLVQPVGSPLSLECTVEGTSNPNLYWYRQAAGRGLQLLFYSVGIGQISSEVPQNLSASRPQDRQFILSSKKLLLSDSGFYLCAWSVQPSGANVLTFGAGSRLTVL.

The chain combines TRBV9 with TRBJ2-1, with a tentative D call TRBD2 (5 bases). Germline CDR1 and CDR2: SGDLS and YYNGEE. Trimming stripped 4 bases from V and 6 bases from J, with 23 bases between. This CDR3 region has 17 residues. DNA of the CDR3: TGTGCCAGCAGCCCATCTACTAGTTTCCGGACCGGCAATGAGCAGTTCTTC. This encodes CASSPSTSFRTGNEQFF.

The rearrangement joins TRBV27 to TRBJ1-1, with a weak D call TRBD1 (6 bases). V lost 6 bases and J lost 7, with 9 bases in between. Germline loops: CDR1 MNHEY, CDR2 SMNVEV (reference sequence). This CDR3 region has 11 residues. The CDR3 sequence: CASRLGGEAFF. The CDR3 DNA sequence: TGTGCCAGCAGGCTAGGGGGTGAAGCTTTCTTT.

V is TRBV7-3 and J is TRBJ2-2, with 13 bases fitting TRBD2. The germline V gene has CDR1 SGHTA and CDR2 FQGTGA. This CDR3 is built from 18 residues. The trim removed 4 bases at V and 5 bases at J, leaving 10 bases unmatched. CDR3 DNA sequence: TGTGCCAGCAGCTCCCTGACTAGCGGGGGGCCACGGACCGGGGAGCTGTTTTTT. Translating it yields CASSSLTSGGPRTGELFF. Full variable domain (remainder filled in from reference TRBV7-3 and TRBJ2-2): GAGVSQTPSNKVTEKGKYVELRCDPISGHTALYWYRQSLGQGPEFLIYFQGTGAADDSGLPNDRFFAVRPEGSVSTLKIQRTERGDSAVYLCASSSLTSGGPRTGELFFGEGSRLTVL.

This clone was counted a few times. The chain couples TRBV27 to TRBJ1-6; the D gene is possibly TRBD1 (5 bases). Germline V gene sequence: CDR1 MNHEY, CDR2 SMNVEV (reference sequence). CDR3 length: 15 residues. V lost 4 bases to trimming and J lost 3 bases, with 10 bases between them. The CDR3 sequence is CASSSRTLYNSPLHF. The CDR3 nucleotides read TGTGCCAGCAGTTCCCGGACACTCTATAATTCACCCCTCCACTTT.

The chain couples TRBV9 to TRBJ2-3; no firm D call. Trimming shortened V by 5 bases and J by 2 bases, and 6 bases separated the two germline ends. The CDR3 totals 12 residues. Germline CDR1 SGDLS, CDR2 YYNGEE. CDR3: CASSQDTDTQYF. Here the CDR3 DNA reads TGTGCCAGCAGTCAGGACACAGATACGCAGTATTTT.